A single TCR beta chain is shown here with its context. Primers used in a second PCR of about 7 to 11 cycles were a sample-barcoded 5' primer and a J-beta primer mix. TCRdb re-analysed the 5' RACE reads in MiXCR, keeping a single row per CDR3 protein. The repertoire consists of about 1.4 million distinct CDR3 sequences, with 55% to 75% occurring once and the leading ten covering about 6.7%. Trimming at V came to 2 bases and at J to 2 bases, leaving 12 bases not matched to a gene. The germline CDR1 and CDR2 sequences are LGHDT and YNNKEL (reference sequence). This CDR3 has 18 amino acids. The data are from a study of blood T cells in healthy people across ages. Healthy Russian Caucasian donors spanned ages about 6 to 100 years.

The chain is built from TRBV3-1 and TRBJ2-1, with 7 nucleotides matching TRBD2. Sequenced input: blood. The receptor was derived from a man aged 18 to 30 in good health. CDR3 DNA sequence: TGTGCCAGCAGCCAAAGCCCCCACAGAGCGGGGACCTACAATGAGCAGTTCTTC. Amino acid sequence: CASSQSPHRAGTYNEQFF.